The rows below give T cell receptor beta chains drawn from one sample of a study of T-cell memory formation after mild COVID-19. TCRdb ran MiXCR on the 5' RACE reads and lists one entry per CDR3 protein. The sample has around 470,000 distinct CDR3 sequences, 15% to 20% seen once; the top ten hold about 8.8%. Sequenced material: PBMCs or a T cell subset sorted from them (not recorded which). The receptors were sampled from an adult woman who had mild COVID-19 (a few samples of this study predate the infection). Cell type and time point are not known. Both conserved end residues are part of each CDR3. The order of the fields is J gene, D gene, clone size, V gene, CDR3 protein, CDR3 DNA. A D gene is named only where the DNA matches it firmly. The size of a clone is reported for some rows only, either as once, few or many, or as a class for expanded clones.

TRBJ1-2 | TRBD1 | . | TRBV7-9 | CASSLTGTGGARYYGYTF | TGTGCCAGCAGCCTAACAGGGACAGGGGGCGCGAGATACTATGGCTACACCTTC
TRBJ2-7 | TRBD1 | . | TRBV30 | CAWSVGWQGARHEQYF | TGTGCCTGGAGTGTAGGGTGGCAGGGGGCGCGTCACGAGCAGTACTTC
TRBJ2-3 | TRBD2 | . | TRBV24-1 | CATSDRGTSGRAHTQYF | TGTGCCACCAGTGACCGCGGGACTAGCGGGAGGGCACATACGCAGTATTTT
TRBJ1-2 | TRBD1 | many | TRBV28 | CASTSQGALPYGYTF | TGTGCCAGCACCTCACAGGGGGCGCTCCCCTATGGCTACACCTTC
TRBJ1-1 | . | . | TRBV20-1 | CSARVVYWAEAFF | TGCAGTGCTAGAGTAGTTTACTGGGCCGAAGCTTTCTTT
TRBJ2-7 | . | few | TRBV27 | CASSLFSGSYEQYF | TGTGCCAGCAGTTTATTTTCAGGTAGCTACGAGCAGTACTTC
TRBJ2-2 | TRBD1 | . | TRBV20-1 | CSARDTGQGITGELFF | TGCAGTGCTAGAGATACGGGACAGGGGATCACCGGGGAGCTGTTTTTT
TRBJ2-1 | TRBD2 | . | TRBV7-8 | CASSFRLAVNEQFF | TGTGCCAGCAGCTTCCGACTAGCGGTAAATGAGCAGTTCTTC
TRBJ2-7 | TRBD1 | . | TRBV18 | CASSRGQAQQYF | TGTGCCAGCTCTCGAGGACAGGCGCAGCAGTACTTC
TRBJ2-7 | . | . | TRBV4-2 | CASSKDLSSSYEQYF | TGTGCCAGCAGTAAGGACTTGTCAAGCTCCTACGAGCAGTACTTC
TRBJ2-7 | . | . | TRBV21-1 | CASGPQISAVEYF | TGTGCCAGCGGGCCCCAGATCTCCGCGGTGGAGTACTTC
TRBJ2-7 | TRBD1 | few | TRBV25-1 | CASSDQRQGNYEQYF | TGTGCCAGCAGTGACCAACGACAGGGCAATTACGAGCAGTACTTC
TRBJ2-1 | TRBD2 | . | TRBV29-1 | CSVEDPGTSGSYEQFF | TGCAGCGTTGAAGACCCCGGGACTAGCGGGAGCTATGAGCAGTTCTTC
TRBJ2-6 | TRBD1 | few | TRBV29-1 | CSVADRGRGANVLTF | TGCAGCGTTGCCGACAGGGGGCGCGGGGCCAACGTCCTGACTTTC
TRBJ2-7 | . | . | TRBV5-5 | CASSSTTSREQYF | TGTGCCAGCAGCTCTACAACTAGTCGCGAGCAGTACTTC
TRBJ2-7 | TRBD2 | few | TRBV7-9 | CASSPSGKYEQYF | TGTGCCAGCAGCCCTAGCGGGAAGTACGAGCAGTACTTC
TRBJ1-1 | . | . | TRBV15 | CATSEARDYGGEAFF | TGTGCCACCAGCGAGGCGAGAGATTATGGGGGTGAAGCTTTCTTT
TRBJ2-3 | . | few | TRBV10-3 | CAISAQGGQDTQYF | TGTGCCATCAGTGCCCAGGGAGGTCAAGATACGCAGTATTTT
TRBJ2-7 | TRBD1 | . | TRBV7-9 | CASSPRDRGLDEQYF | TGTGCCAGCAGCCCCCGGGACAGGGGTCTCGACGAGCAGTACTTC
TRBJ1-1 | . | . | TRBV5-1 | CASSLSTAMNTEAFF | TGCGCCAGCAGCTTATCGACCGCTATGAACACTGAAGCTTTCTTT
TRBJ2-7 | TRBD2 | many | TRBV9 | CASSVGGSSYEQYF | TGTGCCAGCAGTGTAGGCGGGAGCTCCTACGAGCAGTACTTC
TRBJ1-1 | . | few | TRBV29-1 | CSVVVETNTEAFF | TGCAGCGTTGTTGTGGAGACGAACACTGAAGCTTTCTTT
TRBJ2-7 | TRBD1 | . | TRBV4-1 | CASSQGDRIYEQYF | TGCGCCAGCAGCCAAGGGGACAGGATCTACGAGCAGTACTTC
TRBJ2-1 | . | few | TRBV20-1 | CSVSGVNEQFF | TGCAGTGTATCGGGGGTCAATGAGCAGTTCTTC
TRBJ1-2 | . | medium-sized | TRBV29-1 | CSVGGMGYGYTF | TGCAGCGTTGGGGGGATGGGCTATGGCTACACCTTC
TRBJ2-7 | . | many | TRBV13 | CASSTAGGPYEQYF | TGTGCCAGCAGCACCGCCGGGGGGCCGTACGAGCAGTACTTC
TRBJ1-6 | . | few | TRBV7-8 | CASSLGAWGSSYNSPLHF | TGTGCCAGCAGCTTAGGGGCTTGGGGGAGCTCCTATAATTCACCCCTCCACTTT
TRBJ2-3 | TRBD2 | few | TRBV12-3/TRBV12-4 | CASSLGGTTALW | TGTGCCAGCAGTTTAGGCGGGACTACCGCCTTGTGG
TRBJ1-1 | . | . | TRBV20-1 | CSARDSGTNRLDTEAFF | TGCAGTGCTAGAGATTCTGGGACAAATCGGTTGGACACTGAAGCTTTCTTT
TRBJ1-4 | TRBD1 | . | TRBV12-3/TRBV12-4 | CASSFSDRVGEKLFF | TGTGCCAGCAGTTTCTCGGACAGGGTGGGGGAAAAACTGTTTTTT
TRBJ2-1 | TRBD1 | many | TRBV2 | CASSGQGYNEQFF | TGTGCCAGCAGTGGACAGGGATACAATGAGCAGTTCTTC
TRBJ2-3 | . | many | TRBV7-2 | CASSSQGGASTDTQYF | TGTGCCAGCAGCTCCCAGGGGGGTGCGAGCACAGATACGCAGTATTTT
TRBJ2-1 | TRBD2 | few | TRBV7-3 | CASGLAGANEQFF | TGTGCCAGCGGGCTAGCGGGAGCGAATGAGCAGTTCTTC
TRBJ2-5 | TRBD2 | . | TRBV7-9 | CASSFGLDPHGETQYF | TGTGCCAGCAGCTTTGGACTAGATCCCCACGGGGAGACCCAGTACTTC
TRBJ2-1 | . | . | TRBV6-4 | CASSERWGGHEQFF | TGTGCCAGCAGTGAGAGGTGGGGGGGCCATGAGCAGTTCTTC
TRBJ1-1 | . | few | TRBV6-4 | CASSQQTNTEAFF | TGTGCCAGCAGCCAACAAACGAACACTGAAGCTTTCTTT
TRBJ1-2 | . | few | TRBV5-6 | CASSPTTKNYGYTF | TGTGCCAGCAGCCCGACAACGAAGAACTATGGCTACACCTTC
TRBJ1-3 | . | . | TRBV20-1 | CSARDSSGNTIYF | TGCAGTGCTAGAGACAGCTCTGGAAACACCATATATTTT
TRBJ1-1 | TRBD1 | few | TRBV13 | CASSLIQGALNTEAFF | TGTGCCAGCAGCTTAATACAGGGGGCCTTGAACACTGAAGCTTTCTTT
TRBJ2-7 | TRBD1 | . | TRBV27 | CASNERQGAIYEQYF | TGTGCCAGCAATGAAAGACAGGGGGCCATTTACGAGCAGTACTTC
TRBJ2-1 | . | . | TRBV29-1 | CSARDSEQFF | TGCAGTGCACGGGATTCGGAGCAGTTCTTC
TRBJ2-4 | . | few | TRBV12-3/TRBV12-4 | CASSLIKGNIQYF | TGTGCCAGCAGTTTAATTAAGGGGAACATTCAGTACTTC
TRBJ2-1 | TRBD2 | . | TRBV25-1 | CASSELAGANEQFF | TGTGCCAGCAGTGAACTAGCGGGGGCAAACGAGCAGTTCTTC
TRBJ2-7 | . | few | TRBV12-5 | CAVPIYEQYF | TGTGCTGTCCCTATCTACGAGCAGTACTTC
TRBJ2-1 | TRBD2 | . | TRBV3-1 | CASSPKPGLAGGFSYNEQFF | TGTGCCAGCAGCCCAAAACCGGGACTAGCGGGGGGATTCTCCTACAATGAGCAGTTCTTC
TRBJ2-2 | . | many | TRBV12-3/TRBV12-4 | CASSFTQDGPFTGELFF | TGTGCCAGCAGTTTTACCCAGGACGGACCTTTCACCGGGGAGCTGTTTTTT
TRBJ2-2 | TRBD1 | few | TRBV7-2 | CASRPTGGLTGELFF | TGTGCCAGCAGGCCGACAGGGGGCCTCACCGGGGAGCTGTTTTTT
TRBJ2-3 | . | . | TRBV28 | CASGLVDTQYF | TGTGCCAGCGGACTGGTGGATACGCAGTATTTT
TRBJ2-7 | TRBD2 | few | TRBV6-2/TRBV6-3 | CASSSREGKNYEQYF | TGTGCCAGCAGTTCGCGGGAGGGGAAGAACTACGAGCAGTACTTC
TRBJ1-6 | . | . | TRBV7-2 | CASSFTLGNSPLHF | TGTGCCAGCAGCTTCACTTTGGGGAATTCACCCCTCCACTTT
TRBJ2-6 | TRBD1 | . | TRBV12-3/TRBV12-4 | CASTTTGSGANVLTF | TGTGCCAGCACCACGACAGGGTCTGGGGCCAACGTCCTGACTTTC
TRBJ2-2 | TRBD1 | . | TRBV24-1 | CATSGGQGGNTGELFF | TGTGCCACCAGTGGAGGACAGGGTGGGAACACCGGGGAGCTGTTTTTT
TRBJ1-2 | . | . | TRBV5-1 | CASSFYSEQGFVDGYTF | TGCGCCAGCAGCTTCTATAGCGAACAGGGTTTCGTGGATGGCTACACCTTC